The rows below give T cell receptor beta chains drawn from one sample of a study of T-cell memory formation after mild COVID-19. TCRdb processed the 5' RACE reads anew with MiXCR; each CDR3 protein has one entry. The sample has 130,000 to 150,000 distinct CDR3 sequences, around 21% seen once. Sequencing was performed on PBMCs or a T cell subset sorted from them (not recorded which). These receptors originate from an adult woman who had mild COVID-19 (a few samples of this study predate the infection). Cell type and time point are not known. Both conserved end residues are part of each CDR3. Each record gives: clone size, J gene, D gene, V gene, CDR3 DNA, CDR3 protein. The D gene is left open where the match is weak. Rows give clone size only sometimes, using once, few, many, or a class for an expanded clone.

.	TRBJ2-1	TRBD2	TRBV2	TGTGCCAGCAGTGTAACTAGCGGGGGGGCCGGAGAGCAGTTCTTC	CASSVTSGGAGEQFF
.	TRBJ2-1	TRBD1	TRBV4-3	TGCGCCAGCAGCCCAACGGACAGGGGGGACAATGAGCAGTTCTTC	CASSPTDRGDNEQFF
few	TRBJ1-1	TRBD1	TRBV5-1	TGCGCCAGCAGCCCATGGGACAGGACGAACACTGAAGCTTTCTTT	CASSPWDRTNTEAFF
.	TRBJ1-2	TRBD1	TRBV9	TGTGCCAGCAGCTCTCCTACCGGGGACAGGGGGCGGAACTATGGCTACACCTTC	CASSSPTGDRGRNYGYTF
.	TRBJ1-1	TRBD1	TRBV5-1	TGCGCCAGCAGCGGACAGGGGAATATGAACACTGAAGCTTTCTTT	CASSGQGNMNTEAFF
.	TRBJ1-4	.	TRBV29-1	TGCAGCGTTGTCTCACAGGGAACTAATGAAAAACTGTTTTTT	CSVVSQGTNEKLFF
.	TRBJ1-1	.	TRBV14	TGTGCCAGCAGCCAAGATGGGGTTACTGAAGCTTTCTTT	CASSQDGVTEAFF
few	TRBJ2-6	.	TRBV12-3/TRBV12-4	TGTGCCAGCAGTAACTCTGGGGCCAACGTCCTGACTTTC	CASSNSGANVLTF
few	TRBJ1-1	.	TRBV20-1	TGCAGTGCTAGAGTTGGTAACACTGAAGCTTTCTTT	CSARVGNTEAFF
few	TRBJ2-7	.	TRBV6-2/TRBV6-3	TGTGCCAGCAGCCTCCGTTCAGGGGGAGGTGAGCAGTACTTC	CASSLRSGGGEQYF
.	TRBJ2-1	.	TRBV20-1	TGCAGTGCTAGAGATAGAAACAATGAGCAGTTCTTC	CSARDRNNEQFF
.	TRBJ1-2	.	TRBV24-1	TGTGCCACCAGTGATGGGGGACTCCGGTCCTATGGCTACACCTTC	CATSDGGLRSYGYTF
few	TRBJ2-3	.	TRBV5-1	TGCGCCAGCAGCTTGGCCGGACACTCGGGTAGCACAGATACGCAGTATTTT	CASSLAGHSGSTDTQYF
few	TRBJ1-2	.	TRBV20-1	TGCAGTGCCCCCTGGGCGCATAACTATGGCTACACCTTC	CSAPWAHNYGYTF
few	TRBJ2-7	.	TRBV5-1	TGCGCCAGCAGCTTGGTGGGGAACAACTACGAGCAGTACTTC	CASSLVGNNYEQYF
.	TRBJ2-7	.	TRBV20-1	TGCAGTGCTAGAGCAACAGGGTTCCACGAGCAGTACTTC	CSARATGFHEQYF
few	TRBJ2-6	.	TRBV4-2	TGTGCCAGCAGCCAAGTTGGAGGGGGCGCTGGGGCCAACGTCCTGACTTTC	CASSQVGGGAGANVLTF
.	TRBJ2-5	TRBD2	TRBV20-1	TGCAGTGCTAAGGGAGGGTACGGAGAGACCCAGTACTTC	CSAKGGYGETQYF
few	TRBJ2-1	.	TRBV7-9	TGTGCCAGCAGCTCGGGACGTCACAATGAGCAGTTCTTC	CASSSGRHNEQFF
few	TRBJ1-1	.	TRBV5-5	TGTGCCAGCAGCCAAGACTGGAACACTGAAGCTTTCTTT	CASSQDWNTEAFF
.	TRBJ2-3	.	TRBV20-1	TGCAGTGCTAGAGTAGGCGGGACCGTAGATACGCAGTATTTT	CSARVGGTVDTQYF
.	TRBJ2-7	TRBD2	TRBV20-1	TGCAGTGCCCTGGAGCGCGGGAGTGCCTACGAGCAGTACTTC	CSALERGSAYEQYF
.	TRBJ2-1	.	TRBV18	TGTGCCAGCTCCCAGTCGGGGGCCCACAATGAGCAGTTCTTC	CASSQSGAHNEQFF
few	TRBJ1-1	TRBD1	TRBV6-1	TGTGCCAGCAGGGGACAGGGGAAAACTGAAGCTTTCTTT	CASRGQGKTEAFF
many	TRBJ2-5	.	TRBV7-8	TGTGCCAGCAGCTTAAAAGGGACCCAAGAGACCCAGTACTTC	CASSLKGTQETQYF
few	TRBJ2-3	TRBD2	TRBV18	TGTGCCAGCTCATCGTGGACTAGCGGGGCCACAGATACGCAGTATTTT	CASSSWTSGATDTQYF
.	TRBJ2-7	.	TRBV3-1	TGTGCCAGCAGCCATGGGACATCCTACGAGCAGTACTTC	CASSHGTSYEQYF
.	TRBJ2-2	.	TRBV12-3/TRBV12-4	TGTGCCAGCAGTTTAAAGGGCTCCGGGGAGCTGTTTTTT	CASSLKGSGELFF
few	TRBJ2-7	TRBD2	TRBV20-1	TGCAGTGCTAGAGTCCCGGGAGGGGTCGAGCAGTACTTC	CSARVPGGVEQYF
.	TRBJ2-5	.	TRBV7-2	TGTGCCAGCAGCTTAGCGGCTAGAGGGGGAGAGACCCAGTACTTC	CASSLAARGGETQYF
few	TRBJ1-1	.	TRBV3-1	TGTGCCAGCACCATGACGATGAACACTGAAGCTTTCTTT	CASTMTMNTEAFF
few	TRBJ2-3	.	TRBV4-2	TGTGCCAGCAGCCAACTCCGTGGAGATACGCAGTATTTT	CASSQLRGDTQYF
few	TRBJ2-2	TRBD2	TRBV7-6	TGTGCCAGCAGCTCTAGCGGGATAGTCACCGGGGAGCTGTTTTTT	CASSSSGIVTGELFF
medium-sized	TRBJ2-1	TRBD1	TRBV24-1	TGTGCCACCAGTGTTAGGACAGGGTTCCGGAATGAGCAGTTCTTC	CATSVRTGFRNEQFF
.	TRBJ2-2	.	TRBV5-1	TGTGCCAGCAGCTCCCGGACTGCTACCGGGGAGCTGTTTTTT	CASSSRTATGELFF
.	TRBJ2-5	.	TRBV7-2	TGTGCCAGCAGCTCAGACACGCGGAGGGAGACCCAGTACTTC	CASSSDTRRETQYF
.	TRBJ1-3	.	TRBV15	TGTGCCACCAGCAGAGATCTGGGCAGCTCTGGAAACACCATATATTTT	CATSRDLGSSGNTIYF
few	TRBJ2-3	.	TRBV7-3	TGTGCCAGCAGCCCGGGTCCTGCCACAGATACGCAGTATTTT	CASSPGPATDTQYF
few	TRBJ2-1	.	TRBV20-1	TGCAGTGCTAGCTCTATTCTCAATGAGCAGTTCTTC	CSASSILNEQFF
.	TRBJ1-1	.	TRBV20-1	TGCAGTTCTTTGGGGGGGGCGACGAACACTGAAGCTTTCTTT	CSSLGGATNTEAFF
few	TRBJ1-2	TRBD1	TRBV20-1	TGCAGTGCTAAGAGGGACAGGGGGTTTGGCTACACCTTC	CSAKRDRGFGYTF
.	TRBJ1-6	.	TRBV6-5	TGTGCCAGCAGTGACCATCGCGGGAATTCACCCCTCCACTTT	CASSDHRGNSPLHF
once	TRBJ1-5	.	TRBV9	TGTGCCAGCAGCGTAGCTGGGGAGGGCCAGCCCCAGCATTTT	CASSVAGEGQPQHF
few	TRBJ2-7	TRBD1	TRBV24-1	TGTGCCACCAGTGATTCCGGACAGGGTACTCACGAGCAGTACTTC	CATSDSGQGTHEQYF
.	TRBJ1-1	.	TRBV29-1	TGCAGCGTCGCCCTCCTTCAGGGTGGCACTGAAGCTTTCTTT	CSVALLQGGTEAFF
.	TRBJ2-7	.	TRBV4-2	TGTGCCAGCAGCCAAGATTGGCAGGGAGGTTACGAGCAGTACTTC	CASSQDWQGGYEQYF
few	TRBJ2-1	.	TRBV5-1	TGCGCCAGCAGCGTAGAGGTCGGGCGAATCAGTGAGCAGTTCTTC	CASSVEVGRISEQFF
few	TRBJ2-7	TRBD2	TRBV7-2	TGTGCCAGCAGTCCCGGGAGGGCCGTCGACGAGCAGTACTTC	CASSPGRAVDEQYF